The 13 T cell receptor beta chains below come from one sample, sequenced in a study of response to subunit inactivated influenza vaccine. TCRdb processed the RT-PCR reads anew with MiXCR; each CDR3 protein has one entry. The table lists roughly 790,000 distinct CDR3 sequences, around 20% of them singletons. Sample: PBMCs from blood, taken roughly 5 days after vaccination. Receptors were obtained from a man aged 50 to 60 who received an inactivated influenza vaccine.

At least ten counts were recorded for this clonotype. The chain is built from TRBV11-2 and TRBJ2-7, with TRBD2 matching 9 bases. This CDR3 has 16 residues. Germline assignment: CDR1 SGHAT and CDR2 FQNNGV. The V and J ends lost 5 bases and 0 bases, in that order; junction bases with no gene match: 8. In nucleotides, the CDR3 is TGTGCCAGCAGCCCCATTAGCGGGAGAGACTCCTACGAGCAGTACTTC. Residues: CASSPISGRDSYEQYF. Based on the CDR3 plus reference TRBV11-2 and TRBJ2-7, the full variable domain is EAGVAQSPRYKIIEKRQSVAFWCNPISGHATLYWYQQILGQGPKLLIQFQNNGVVDDSQLPKDRFSAERLKGVDSTLKIQPAKLEDSAVYLCASSPISGRDSYEQYFGPGTRLTVT.

The chain combines TRBV25-1 with TRBJ2-1, with TRBD2 matching 10 bases. The CDR3 contains 18 residues. Germline lookup yields CDR1 MGHDK and CDR2 SYGVNS. With V trimmed by 0 bases and J by 4 bases, 9 bases remained unmatched. The CDR3 DNA follows: TGTGCCAGCAGTGAATACGGGCTAGCGGGAGAACGGTACAATGAGCAGTTCTTC. Amino acid sequence: CASSEYGLAGERYNEQFF.

This clonotype was detected a few times. The chain has TRBV5-1 and TRBJ2-1; no firm D call. Trimming left V 1 base short and J 7 bases short, with 12 bases between. Germline loops: CDR1 SGHRS, CDR2 YFSETQ. This CDR3 spans 14 amino acids. CDR3 protein: CASSLRLAGNEQFF. In DNA, the CDR3 is TGCGCCAGCAGCTTGAGATTAGCCGGGAATGAGCAGTTCTTC.

The sample holds a few counts of this clonotype. The chain carries TRBV10-2 and TRBJ2-7, with a possible D match to TRBD2 (7 bases). Germline V gives CDR1 WSHSY, CDR2 SAAADI. V was trimmed by 1 base and J by 6 bases, leaving 13 bases between them. The length of the CDR3 is 14 residues. CDR3 in DNA: TGCGCCAGCAGTGAGTGGGGGGGGCGTAGCGAGCAGTACTTC. Its protein is CASSEWGGRSEQYF.

Ten or more counts support this clonotype. This sequence joins TRBV10-3 and TRBJ1-1; D might be TRBD1 (5 bases). CDR3 length: 13 amino acids. Germline V gives CDR1 ENHRY, CDR2 SYGVKD. V lost 6 bases and J 7 bases, leaving 15 bases between the germline ends. The CDR3 bases are TGTGCCATCAGCTCCGGGACCGGGCTTGAAGCTTTCTTT. Translating gives CAISSGTGLEAFF.

In this sample, this clonotype turned up once. A much larger clone lies a single base off, so this may be a read error. This CDR3 fails to terminate in the conserved phenylalanine or tryptophan, so it likely reflects a read error. This rearrangement joins TRBV20-1 to TRBJ2-3; D uncertain. Looked up from germline, CDR1 is DFQATT and CDR2 is SNEGSKA (reference sequence). Trimming shortened V by 0 bases and J by 2 bases, and 6 bases separated the two germline ends. The CDR3 contains 13 residues. CDR3 nucleotides: TGCAGTGCTAGAGATCCCTACACAGATACGCAGTATATT. This sequence encodes CSARDPYTDTQYI.

This clonotype showed up just a few times. J is TRBJ1-5 and V is TRBV20-1, with unresolved D. The V gene's germline CDR1 is DFQATT and CDR2 SNEGSKA (reference sequence). The V end was cut by 5 bases, the J end by 3 bases, with 11 bases between. The CDR3 consists of 13 residues. The CDR3 is CSASGLTNQPQHF. CDR3 DNA: TGCAGTGCTTCAGGACTCACCAATCAGCCCCAGCATTTT.

This chain links TRBV12-3 or TRBV12-4 with TRBJ1-1; D remains ambiguous. V lost 4 bases and J 1 base, leaving 4 bases between the germline ends. The CDR3 covers 12 residues. The CDR3 region has the DNA TGTGCCAGCAGTTACTGGAACACTGAAGCTTTCTTT. It yields the protein CASSYWNTEAFF.

This clonotype was counted only a few times. The V gene is TRBV29-1, the J gene TRBJ2-3; D is tentatively TRBD1 or TRBD2 (5 bases each). The CDR3 totals 12 residues. Per the germline V gene, CDR1 is SQVTM and CDR2 is ANQGSEA. V gave up 7 bases and J gave up 2 bases, with 10 bases separating them. The CDR3 sequence: CSAGALTDTQYF. The CDR3 DNA sequence: TGCAGCGCCGGGGCACTCACAGATACGCAGTATTTT.

The chain carries TRBV7-2 and TRBJ2-7; 9 bases map to TRBD2. With V trimmed by 2 bases and J by 6 bases, 8 bases remained unmatched. This CDR3 has 15 amino acids. The germline V gene has CDR1 SGHTA and CDR2 FQGNSA. The CDR3 sequence is CASSLRGLASGEQYF. Here the CDR3 DNA reads TGTGCCAGCAGCTTAAGGGGACTAGCCTCAGGCGAGCAGTACTTC.

There are a few counts of this clonotype. This chain uses TRBV12-3 or TRBV12-4 with TRBJ1-6; the D gene is possibly TRBD1 (5 bases). This CDR3 contains 14 residues. Trimming pared 5 bases from V and 10 bases from J, leaving 15 bases between. In DNA, the CDR3 is TGTGCCAGCAGTGCCCGGGGACGAGGATCACCCCTCCACTTT. It specifies CASSARGRGSPLHF.

The chain recombines TRBV7-9 with TRBJ2-7; TRBD1 is a possible D gene (6 bases). V gave up 6 bases and J gave up 1 base, with 13 bases separating them. The CDR3 consists of 14 residues. Germline values: CDR1 SEHNR, CDR2 FQNEAQ (reference sequence). CDR3 nucleotide sequence: TGTGCCAGCAGTCCCGGGACACAATCCTACGAGCAGTACTTC. Translating gives CASSPGTQSYEQYF.

The chain links TRBV3-1 to TRBJ2-7, with 11 bases identical to TRBD2. Germline CDR1 LGHDT, CDR2 YNNKEL (reference sequence). J gave up 6 bases and V 2 bases, and 6 bases lay outside the gene matches. The CDR3 is 15 residues long. The chain's CDR3 is CASSQRSGRAVEQYF. The DNA for the CDR3 is TGTGCCAGCAGCCAACGTAGCGGGAGGGCCGTCGAGCAGTACTTC.